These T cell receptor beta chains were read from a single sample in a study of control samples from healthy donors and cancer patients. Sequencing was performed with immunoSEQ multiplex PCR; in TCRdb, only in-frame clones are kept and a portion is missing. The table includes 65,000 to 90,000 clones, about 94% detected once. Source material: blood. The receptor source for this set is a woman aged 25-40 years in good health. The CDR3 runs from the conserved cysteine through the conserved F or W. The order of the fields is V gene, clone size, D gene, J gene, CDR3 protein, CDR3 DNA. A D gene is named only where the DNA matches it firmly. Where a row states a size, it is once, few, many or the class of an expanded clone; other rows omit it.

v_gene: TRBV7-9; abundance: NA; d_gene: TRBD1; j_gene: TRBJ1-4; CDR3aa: CASSSDRGMGEKLFF; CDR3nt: TGTGCCAGCAGCTCCGACAGGGGGATGGGTGAAAAACTGTTTTTT
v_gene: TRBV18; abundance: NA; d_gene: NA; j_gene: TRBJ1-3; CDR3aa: CASSLFGTDGSTIYF; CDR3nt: TGTGCCAGCTCACTATTTGGGACCGACGGAAGCACCATATATTTT
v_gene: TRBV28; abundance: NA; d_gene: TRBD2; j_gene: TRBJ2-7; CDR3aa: CASSSLRGRASSYEQYF; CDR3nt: TGTGCCAGCAGTTCCCTCCGAGGGAGGGCCAGCTCCTACGAGCAGTACTTC
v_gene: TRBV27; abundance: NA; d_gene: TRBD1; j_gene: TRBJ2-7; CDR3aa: CARRTGSYEQYF; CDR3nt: TGTGCCAGACGGACAGGGAGCTACGAGCAGTACTTC
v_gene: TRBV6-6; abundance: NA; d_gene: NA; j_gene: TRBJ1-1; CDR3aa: CASSYSDLSEAFF; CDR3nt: TGTGCCAGCAGTTACTCGGACCTGAGTGAAGCTTTCTTT
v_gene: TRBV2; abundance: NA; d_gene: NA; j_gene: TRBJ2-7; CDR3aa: CASSETGLAYEQYF; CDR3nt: TGTGCCAGCAGTGAAACAGGGTTGGCCTACGAGCAGTACTTC
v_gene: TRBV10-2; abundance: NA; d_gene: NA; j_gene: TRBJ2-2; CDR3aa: CARSGQRGRTGRPGELFF; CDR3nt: TGCGCCCGCAGTGGACAGCGGGGGAGGACAGGACGACCCGGGGAGCTGTTTTTT
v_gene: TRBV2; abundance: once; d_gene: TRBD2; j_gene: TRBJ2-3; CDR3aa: CASSEGLAGTDTQYF; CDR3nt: TGTGCCAGCAGCGAGGGACTAGCGGGCACAGATACGCAGTATTTT
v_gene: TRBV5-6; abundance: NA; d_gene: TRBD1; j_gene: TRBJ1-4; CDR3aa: CASRGGPAEKLFF; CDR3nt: TGTGCCAGCAGAGGGGGCCCAGCGGAAAAACTGTTTTTT
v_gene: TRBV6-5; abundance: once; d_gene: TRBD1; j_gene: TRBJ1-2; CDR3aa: CASSMDRKDGYTF; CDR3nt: TGTGCCAGCAGTATGGACAGGAAAGATGGCTACACCTTC
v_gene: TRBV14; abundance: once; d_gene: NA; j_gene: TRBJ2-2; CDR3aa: CASSRRVTGELFF; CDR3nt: TGTGCCAGCAGTCGCAGGGTCACCGGGGAGCTGTTTTTT
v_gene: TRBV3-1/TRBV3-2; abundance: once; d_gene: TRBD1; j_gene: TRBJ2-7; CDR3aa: CASSSGTGAYEQYF; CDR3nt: TGTGCCAGCAGCTCCGGGACAGGGGCCTACGAGCAGTACTTC
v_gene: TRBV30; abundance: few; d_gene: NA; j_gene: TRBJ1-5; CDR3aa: CAWSVQGQPQHF; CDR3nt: TGTGCCTGGAGTGTACAGGGTCAGCCCCAGCATTTT
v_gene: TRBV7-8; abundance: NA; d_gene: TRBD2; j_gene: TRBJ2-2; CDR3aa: CASSLRLAGGYTGELFF; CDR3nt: TGTGCCAGCAGCTTAAGACTAGCGGGGGGGTATACCGGGGAGCTGTTTTTT
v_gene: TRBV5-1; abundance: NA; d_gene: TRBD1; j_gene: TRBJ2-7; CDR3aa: CASSHGQGGLSYEQYF; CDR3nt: TGCGCCAGCAGTCATGGACAGGGAGGCCTCTCCTACGAGCAGTACTTC
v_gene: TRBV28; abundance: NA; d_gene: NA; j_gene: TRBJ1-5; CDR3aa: CASSFHWGNQPQHF; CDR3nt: TGTGCCAGCAGTTTTCATTGGGGCAATCAGCCCCAGCATTTT
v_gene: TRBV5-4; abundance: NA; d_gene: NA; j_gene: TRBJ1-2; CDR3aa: CASSLDGRYGYTF; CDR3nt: TGTGCCAGCAGCTTGGATGGCCGGTATGGCTACACCTTC
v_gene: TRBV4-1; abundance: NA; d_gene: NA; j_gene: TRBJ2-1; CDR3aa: CASSQKTGGAYNEQFF; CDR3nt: TGCGCCAGCAGCCAGAAGACAGGTGGGGCCTACAATGAGCAGTTCTTC
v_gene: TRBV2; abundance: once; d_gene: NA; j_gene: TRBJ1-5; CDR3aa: CASSREYSNQPQHF; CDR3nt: TGTGCCAGCAGCCGAGAGTATAGCAATCAGCCCCAGCATTTT
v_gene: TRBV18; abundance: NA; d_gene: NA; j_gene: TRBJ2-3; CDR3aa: CASSPYQDSFTDTQYF; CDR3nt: TGTGCCAGCTCACCCTACCAGGACAGCTTCACAGATACGCAGTATTTT
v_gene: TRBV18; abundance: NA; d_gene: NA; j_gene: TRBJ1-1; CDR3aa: CASSHDSQNTEAFF; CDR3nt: TGTGCCAGCTCACACGACAGCCAGAACACTGAAGCTTTCTTT
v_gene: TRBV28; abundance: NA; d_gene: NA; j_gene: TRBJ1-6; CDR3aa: CASIEGFYNSPLHF; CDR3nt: TGTGCCAGCATCGAGGGGTTCTATAATTCACCCCTCCACTTT
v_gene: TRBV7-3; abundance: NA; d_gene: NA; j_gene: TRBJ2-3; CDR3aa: CASSRKGDTQYF; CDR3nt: TGTGCCAGCAGCCGAAAGGGGGATACGCAGTATTTT
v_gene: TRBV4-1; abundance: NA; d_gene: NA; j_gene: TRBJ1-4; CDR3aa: CASSRLPTNEKLFF; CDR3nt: TGCGCCAGCAGCCGTCTTCCAACTAATGAAAAACTGTTTTTT
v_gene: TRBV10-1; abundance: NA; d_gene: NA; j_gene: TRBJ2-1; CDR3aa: CASRAGPDNEQFF; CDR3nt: TGCGCCAGCAGGGCCGGACCCGACAATGAGCAGTTCTTC
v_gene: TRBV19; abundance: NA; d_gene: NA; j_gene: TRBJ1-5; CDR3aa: CASSIRHSSNQPQHF; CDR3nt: TGTGCCAGTAGTATTCGGCATTCTAGCAATCAGCCCCAGCATTTT
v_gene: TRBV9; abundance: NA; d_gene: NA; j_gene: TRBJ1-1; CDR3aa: CASSVGGDSEAFF; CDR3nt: TGTGCCAGCAGCGTAGGGGGCGACTCTGAAGCTTTCTTT
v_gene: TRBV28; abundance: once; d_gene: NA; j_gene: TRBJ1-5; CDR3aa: CASSRQNQPQHF; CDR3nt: TGTGCCAGCAGTCGACAGAATCAGCCCCAGCATTTT
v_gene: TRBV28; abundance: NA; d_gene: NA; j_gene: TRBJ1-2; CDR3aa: CASSLREGFGGYTF; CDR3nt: TGTGCCAGCAGTTTAAGGGAAGGGTTCGGGGGCTACACCTTC
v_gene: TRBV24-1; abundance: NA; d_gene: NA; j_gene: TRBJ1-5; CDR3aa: CATSDSRSNQPQHF; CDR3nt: TGTGCCACCAGTGATTCGAGGAGCAATCAGCCCCAGCATTTT
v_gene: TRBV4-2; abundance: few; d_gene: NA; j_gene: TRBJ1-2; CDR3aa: CASSQVNPPPDGYTF; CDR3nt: TGTGCCAGCAGCCAAGTCAATCCCCCCCCGGATGGCTACACCTTC
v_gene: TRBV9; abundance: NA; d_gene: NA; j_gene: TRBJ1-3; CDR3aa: CASSVGSAANSGNTIYF; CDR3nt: TGTGCCAGCAGCGTAGGGTCGGCGGCAAACTCTGGAAACACCATATATTTT
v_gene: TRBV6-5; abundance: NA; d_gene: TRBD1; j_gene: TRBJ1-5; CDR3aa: CASSKQGAFGQPQHF; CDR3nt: TGTGCCAGCAGCAAACAGGGGGCGTTTGGTCAGCCCCAGCATTTT
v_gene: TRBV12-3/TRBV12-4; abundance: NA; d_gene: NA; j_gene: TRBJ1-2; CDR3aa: CASSLGVYGYTF; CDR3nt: TGTGCCAGCAGTCTGGGAGTATATGGCTACACCTTC
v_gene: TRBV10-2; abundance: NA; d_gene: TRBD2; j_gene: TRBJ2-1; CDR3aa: CASSEIAGGSNEQFF; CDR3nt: TGCGCCAGCAGCGAGATAGCGGGGGGTTCGAATGAGCAGTTCTTC
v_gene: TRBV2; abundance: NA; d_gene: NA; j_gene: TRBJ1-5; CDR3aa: CASRDFIRQPQHF; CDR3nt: TGTGCCAGCAGAGACTTTATAAGGCAGCCCCAGCATTTT
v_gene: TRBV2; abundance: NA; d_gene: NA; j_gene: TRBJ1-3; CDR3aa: CASSEREGRGGNTIYF; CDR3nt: TGTGCCAGCAGTGAAAGAGAGGGGCGGGGAGGAAACACCATATATTTT
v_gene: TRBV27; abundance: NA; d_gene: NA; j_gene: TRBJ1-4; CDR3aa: CASRSWGAGNEKLFF; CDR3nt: TGTGCCAGCAGATCATGGGGGGCGGGGAATGAAAAACTGTTTTTT
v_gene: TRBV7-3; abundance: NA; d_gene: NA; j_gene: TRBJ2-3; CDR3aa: CASSPSRTRDSTQYF; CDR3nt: TGTGCCAGCAGCCCTAGTCGTACCCGGGACTCTACGCAGTATTTT
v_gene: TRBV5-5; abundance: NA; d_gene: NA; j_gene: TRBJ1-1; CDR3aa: CASSLEGRRPEAFF; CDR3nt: TGTGCCAGCAGCTTGGAGGGACGGCGCCCTGAAGCTTTCTTT
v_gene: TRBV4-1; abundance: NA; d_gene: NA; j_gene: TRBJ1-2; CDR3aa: CASSQVTVGGYTF; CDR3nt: TGCGCCAGCAGCCAAGTGACAGTCGGTGGCTACACCTTC
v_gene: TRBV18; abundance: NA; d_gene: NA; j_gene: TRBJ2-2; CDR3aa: CASSPPSAGELFF; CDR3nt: TGTGCCAGCTCACCACCTTCCGCCGGGGAGCTGTTTTTT
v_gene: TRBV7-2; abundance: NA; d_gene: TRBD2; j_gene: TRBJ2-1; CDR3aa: CASERGGLDEQFF; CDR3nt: TGTGCCAGCGAGCGGGGGGGCCTTGATGAGCAGTTCTTC
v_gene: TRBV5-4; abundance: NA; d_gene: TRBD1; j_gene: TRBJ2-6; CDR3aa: CASRGQGVSGANVLTF; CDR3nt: TGTGCCAGCAGGGGACAGGGGGTCTCTGGGGCCAACGTCCTGACTTTC
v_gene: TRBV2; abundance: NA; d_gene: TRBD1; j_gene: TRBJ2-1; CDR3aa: CASSADRDEQFF; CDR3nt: TGTGCCAGCAGCGCCGACAGGGATGAGCAGTTCTTC
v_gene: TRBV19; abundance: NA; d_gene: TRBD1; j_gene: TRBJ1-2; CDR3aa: CASSRTGDYGYTF; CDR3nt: TGTGCCAGTAGTCGGACAGGGGACTATGGCTACACCTTC
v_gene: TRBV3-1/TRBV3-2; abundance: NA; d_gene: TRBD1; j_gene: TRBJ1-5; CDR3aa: CASSQQTGDQPQHF; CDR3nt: TGTGCCAGCAGCCAACAGACAGGGGACCAGCCCCAGCATTTT
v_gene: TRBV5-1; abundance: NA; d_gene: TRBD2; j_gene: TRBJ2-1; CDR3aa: CASIWTSGGPNEQFF; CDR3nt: TGCGCCAGCATTTGGACTAGCGGGGGGCCCAATGAGCAGTTCTTC
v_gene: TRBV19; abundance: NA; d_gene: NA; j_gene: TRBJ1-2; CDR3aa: CASRNLPDRTDGYTF; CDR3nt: TGTGCCAGTAGGAACCTTCCGGACAGAACGGATGGCTACACCTTC